This T cell receptor beta chain was sequenced in a study of shared clonotypes between healthy human individuals. Study results and caveats: Against clonotypes common to all four donors, non-shared ones had lower generation probabilities.

Repertoires were generated with immunoSEQ multiplex PCR, while TCRdb's copy carries only in-frame clones and drops some. Of some 900,000 clones listed, approximately 80% are singletons. This clone was recorded once. The antigen remains unidentified. Trimming took 4 bases from V and 10 from J; bases not matched to a gene: 4. Germline CDR1 and CDR2: SQVTM and ANQGSEA. CDR3 length: 12 amino acids. The clonotype originates from a man between 18 and 29 years old in good health. The chain uses TRBV29-1 and TRBJ2-1, with TRBD1 identical over 10 bases. The sequencing input was memory CD4+ T cells sorted from blood. The subset here: CD45RA-negative fraction. The CDR3 region has the DNA TGCAGCGTTGGGCCGACAGGGGGCGAGCAGTTCTTC. Its protein is CSVGPTGGEQFF.